This TCR beta chain appears in the sequencing data of a study of shared clonotypes between healthy human individuals. Broader study findings: Memory subsets had estimated richness that was generally smaller than that of naive subsets. Researchers sampled blood only, noting tissue repertoires likely differ.

Comments on this clone: Its antigen is undetermined.

Produced via immunoSEQ multiplex PCR; TCRdb's table is partial and in-frame only. The sample consists of around 1.9 million clones, around 93% of them appearing once. The naive CD8 population came from CD45RO-negative cells selected for CCR7, without terminally differentiated effector memory CD45RA+ cells. The TCR originated in a man between 18 and 35 years old in good health. Some clones in this sample may be carry-over from other donors' samples. Sequencing was carried out using naive CD8+ T cells from PBMCs.

The CDR3 here is CASSLHPLNTEAFF. CDR3 coding DNA: TGCGCCAGCAGTCTCCACCCCTTGAACACTGAAGCTTTCTTT. This sequence joins TRBV5-1 and TRBJ1-1; D gene ambiguous. Germline lookup yields CDR1 SGHRS and CDR2 YFSETQ. The CDR3 is made up of 14 amino acids. Trimming removed 5 bases from V and 0 bases from J, with 11 bases in between. Together with reference TRBV5-1 and TRBJ1-1, the CDR3 gives the full variable domain: KAGVTQTPRYLIKTRGQQVTLSCSPISGHRSVSWYQQTPGQGLQFLFEYFSETQRNKGNFPGRFSGRQFSNSRSEMNVSTLELGDSALYLCASSLHPLNTEAFFGQGTRLTVV.